One sample yielded the 21 T cell receptor beta chains listed below, sequenced in a study of blood T cell repertoires in COVID-19. Assay: immunoSEQ multiplex PCR; the TCRdb copy retains only in-frame clones and omits some. This table holds 200,000 to 300,000 clones, roughly 90% found once. The specimen sequenced was peripheral blood. These receptors were obtained from a man aged 55 to 70 who had recovered from COVID-19.

This chain connects TRBV6-5 to TRBJ2-2; TRBD1 matches 9 bases. The CDR3 is made up of 15 amino acids. V lost 7 bases and J lost 5; bases outside the gene matches: 8. Germline CDR1 MNHEY, CDR2 SVGAGI. The CDR3 sequence is CASIRGTGFTGELFF. The CDR3 DNA sequence: TGTGCCAGCATAAGAGGGACAGGGTTTACCGGGGAGCTGTTTTTT.

This clone has a single count. The CDR3 DNA is TGTGCTCAGAGAGGGTTAGGAAACACCATATATTTT. Amino acid sequence: CAQRGLGNTIYF. The chain carries TRBV30 and TRBJ1-3; D is ambiguous. Germline CDR1 is GTSNPN and CDR2 is SVGIG (reference sequence). The CDR3 is 12 residues long.

This chain connects TRBV5-4 to TRBJ2-1; 8 nucleotides agree with TRBD2. There are 17 residues in the CDR3. Looked up from germline, CDR1 is SGHNT and CDR2 is YYREEE (reference sequence). V lost 4 bases to trimming and J lost 5 bases; unmatched junction nucleotides: 14. The CDR3 reads CASSPRGRGARDNEQFF. For the CDR3, the DNA is TGTGCCAGCAGCCCACGCGGGCGGGGGGCCCGGGACAATGAGCAGTTCTTC.

This chain uses TRBV11-2 with TRBJ1-2; no definite D call. CDR1 SGHAT and CDR2 FQNNGV come from the germline V gene. The CDR3 runs to 13 residues. V lost 2 bases to trimming and J lost 2 bases, with 6 bases between them. The CDR3 sequence: CASSLRGNYGYTF. The CDR3 DNA reads as TGTGCCAGCAGCTTAAGAGGGAACTATGGCTACACCTTC.

V usage is TRBV7-9 and J usage is TRBJ1-2; 7 bases are a match to TRBD1. Trimming took 5 bases from V and 11 from J; bases not matched to a gene: 14. Germline values: CDR1 SEHNR, CDR2 FQNEAQ (reference sequence). The CDR3 covers 14 residues. CDR3 nucleotides: TGTGCCAGCAGCCGACCGGGGACAGTCTCGAGTTACACCTTC. The encoded protein is CASSRPGTVSSYTF.

The gene calls are TRBV24-1 and TRBJ1-4; 9 positions agree with TRBD1. The V gene's germline CDR1 is KGHDR and CDR2 SFDVKD. V lost 2 bases to trimming and J lost 7 bases; unmatched junction nucleotides: 7. The CDR3 extends over 16 amino acids. For the CDR3, the DNA is TGTGCCACCAGTGATTCTCCGGGACAGGGTGGTGAAAAACTGTTTTTT. It yields the protein CATSDSPGQGGEKLFF.

The chain joins TRBV19 to TRBJ2-3; no definite D call. CDR1 is LNHDA and CDR2 is SQIVND in the germline V gene (reference sequence). The CDR3 spans 18 residues. V was pared by 5 bases and J by 0 bases, with 21 bases between. CDR3 region: CASSPPSWRLTSTDTQYF. CDR3 nucleotide sequence: TGTGCCAGTAGTCCACCATCCTGGCGGTTGACTAGCACAGATACGCAGTATTTT.

The chain uses TRBV18 and TRBJ1-2; 12 nucleotides agree with TRBD1. Germline CDR1 KGHSH, CDR2 LQKENI. The ends lost 5 bases at V and 2 bases at J; junction bases unmatched: 3. The CDR3 extends over 15 amino acids. The CDR3 protein is CASSSGTGGNYGYTF. CDR3 sequence (DNA): TGTGCCAGCTCATCTGGGACAGGGGGCAACTATGGCTACACCTTC.

This chain uses TRBV9 with TRBJ2-7; D remains unclear. Germline CDR1 and CDR2: SGDLS and YYNGEE. V lost 4 bases to trimming and J lost 3 bases, with 11 bases between them. The CDR3 consists of 13 residues. CDR3 residues: CASSPAPIYEQYF. CDR3 DNA: TGTGCCAGCAGCCCCGCGCCCATCTACGAGCAGTACTTC. The full variable domain, with the rest looked up from reference TRBV9 and TRBJ2-7, is DSGVTQTPKHLITATGQRVTLRCSPRSGDLSVYWYQQSLDQGLQFLIQYYNGEERAKGNILERFSAQQFPDLHSELNLSSLELGDSALYFCASSPAPIYEQYFGPGTRLTVT.

The chain is built from TRBV15 and TRBJ2-3; TRBD1 aligns across 7 bases. CDR3 length: 16 residues. V shed 5 bases and J 1 base; nucleotides not matched to a gene: 9. Germline V gene data show CDR1 as LNHNV and CDR2 as YYDKDF (reference sequence). In DNA form, the CDR3 reads TGTGCCACCAGCCCACGGGACAGAGATGGCACAGATACGCAGTATTTT. Its protein is CATSPRDRDGTDTQYF.

This chain uses TRBV4-1 with TRBJ2-6, with TRBD2 identical over 8 bases. In germline, CDR1 is MGHRA, CDR2 YSYEKL. This CDR3 has 18 residues. V lost 4 bases and J lost 6; bases outside the gene matches: 14. This CDR3 reads CASSPYFSGVIEANVLTF. DNA of the CDR3: TGCGCCAGCAGCCCCTACTTTAGCGGGGTGATTGAGGCCAACGTCCTGACTTTC.

This clone was observed a single time. The CDR3 reads CASSYHLSITDTQYF. The CDR3, as DNA: TGTGCCAGCAGTTACCATTTGTCCATCACAGATACGCAGTATTTT. The rearrangement links TRBV6-5 to TRBJ2-3; D not certain. CDR3 length: 15 amino acids. V lost 2 bases and J lost 2, with 11 bases in between. Germline CDR1 MNHEY, CDR2 SVGAGI.

A few counts support this clone. This chain links TRBV7-9 with TRBJ2-7, with TRBD1 identical over 10 bases. CDR1 and CDR2 from the germline V gene are SEHNR and FQNEAQ (reference sequence). The J segment lost 7 bases and the V segment lost 5 bases, leaving 8 bases of the junction unmatched. CDR3 length: 14 residues. The CDR3 protein is CASSVPGTGVEQYF. CDR3 in DNA: TGTGCCAGCAGCGTACCCGGGACAGGGGTGGAGCAGTACTTC.

The chain couples TRBV9 to TRBJ2-2, with D unclear. Trimming took 4 bases from V and 4 from J, leaving 5 bases between them. Germline loops: CDR1 SGDLS, CDR2 YYNGEE. The CDR3 contains 12 residues. This CDR3 reads CASSYGTGELFF. In DNA form, the CDR3 reads TGTGCCAGCAGCTACGGCACCGGGGAGCTGTTTTTT.

The J gene is TRBJ2-1, the V gene TRBV7-3; 11 bases map to TRBD2. From germline, CDR1 is SGHTA and CDR2 FQGTGA. The CDR3 is 15 residues long. The V segment lost 2 bases and the J segment 6 bases; nucleotides outside the gene matches: 3. CDR3: CASSLGSGGVNEQFF. DNA of the CDR3: TGTGCCAGCAGCTTAGGTAGCGGGGGGGTCAATGAGCAGTTCTTC.

J is TRBJ1-1 and V is TRBV19; 9 bases map to TRBD1. The CDR3 is made up of 14 amino acids. V lost 5 bases and J lost 5; bases outside the gene matches: 6. The V gene's germline CDR1 is LNHDA and CDR2 SQIVND (reference sequence). This CDR3 reads CASSGQGRKTEAFF. The CDR3, as DNA: TGTGCCAGTAGTGGACAGGGGAGGAAGACTGAAGCTTTCTTT.

The CDR3 sequence is CASAEGGSSSYNEQFF. The CDR3, as DNA: TGTGCCTCCGCAGAGGGAGGCTCAAGCTCCTACAATGAGCAGTTCTTC. The chain joins TRBV10-3 to TRBJ2-1; the D gene is possibly TRBD2 (6 bases). The CDR3 sequence is 16 residues long. CDR1 ENHRY and CDR2 SYGVKD come from the germline V gene. V was pared by 11 bases and J by 0 bases, with 20 bases between.

This rearrangement joins TRBV25-1 to TRBJ2-5; the match to TRBD1 covers 8 bases. Germline V gene sequence: CDR1 MGHDK, CDR2 SYGVNS. The CDR3 contains 14 residues. V lost 3 bases, J lost 5 bases, and 5 bases stayed unmatched. The chain's CDR3 is CASSDQTGEETQYF. In DNA, the CDR3 is TGTGCCAGCAGTGATCAGACAGGGGAGGAGACCCAGTACTTC.

This clone was detected once. CDR3 DNA sequence: TGTGCCAGCAGGTCTCAGGGGGCGAACTATGGCTACACCTTC. Amino acid sequence: CASRSQGANYGYTF. V gene TRBV7-8 combines with J gene TRBJ1-2; 8 bases line up with TRBD1. J was trimmed by 2 bases and V by 6 bases; bases with no gene match: 5. The CDR3 totals 14 residues. Germline V gene data show CDR1 as SGHVS and CDR2 as FQNEAQ.

This clone was detected once. As DNA, the CDR3 is TGTGCCAGCAGCTTGCGGCAGTACGGAAACACCATATATTTT. As protein: CASSLRQYGNTIYF. V and J are TRBV11-2 and TRBJ1-3, with D hard to call. The CDR3 runs to 14 residues. Between the trimmed V and J ends, which lost 3 bases and 4 bases, there was a span of 10 bases. Germline CDR1 and CDR2: SGHAT and FQNNGV.

This chain joins TRBV20-1 and TRBJ1-1; no clear D gene. V dropped 3 bases and J dropped 1 base, with 9 bases sitting between them. CDR1 is DFQATT and CDR2 is SNEGSKA in the germline V gene (reference sequence). CDR3 length equals 13 residues. The CDR3 sequence: CSASMGGNTEAFF. The CDR3 DNA follows: TGCAGTGCTAGTATGGGAGGGAACACTGAAGCTTTCTTT.